Below, one T cell receptor (beta chain) is given with its context. CDR1 GTSNPN and CDR2 SVGIG come from the germline V gene (reference sequence). The CDR3 sequence is 14 residues long. The V end lost 3 bases, the J end lost 2 bases, and 12 bases lay between the germline ends. Per the study methods: Scientists estimated how many nucleated cells there were by amplifying reference gene primers. Produced via immunoSEQ multiplex PCR; TCRdb's table is partial and in-frame only. That table is the source of V, J and clone size, and D and trimming were worked out from the DNA. The sample carries over 60,000 clones, around 85% recorded once. The data are from a study of blood T cell repertoires in COVID-19. Across the whole study: Acute and convalescent COVID-19 samples came from the United States, Italy and Spain. Sources were T cells, B-cell-depleted T cells, or PBMCs; the material itself was cDNA or gDNA.

The genes are TRBV30 and TRBJ2-3; possible D gene TRBD2, 6 bases. Sequenced: peripheral blood. The receptor was isolated from a woman aged 80 or older with active or convalescent COVID-19. The CDR3: CAWSPGLITDTQYF. As DNA, the CDR3 is TGTGCCTGGAGCCCGGGACTTATCACAGATACGCAGTATTTT.